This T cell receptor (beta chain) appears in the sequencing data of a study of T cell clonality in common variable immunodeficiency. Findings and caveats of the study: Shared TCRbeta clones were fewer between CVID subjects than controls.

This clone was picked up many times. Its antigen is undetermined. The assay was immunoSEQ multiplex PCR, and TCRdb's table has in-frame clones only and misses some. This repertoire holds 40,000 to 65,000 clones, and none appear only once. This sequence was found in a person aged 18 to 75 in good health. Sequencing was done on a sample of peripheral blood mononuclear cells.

The CDR3 sequence: CSALQKGVAGGSDTQYF. The CDR3 DNA, read in part, is TGCAGTGCCCTTCAGAAGGGTGTGGCGGGAGGGTCAGATACG. V usage is TRBV20-1 and J usage is TRBJ2-3; 9 bases agree with TRBD2. The missing CDR3 end, 3 residues past where the read stops, is filled in from the germline J gene. The CDR3 spans 17 residues. Trimming took 6 bases from V and 4 from J; bases not matched to a gene: 17. Germline values: CDR1 DFQATT, CDR2 SNEGSKA (reference sequence).